These T cell receptor beta chains were read from a single sample in a study of T cells expressing NK-cell markers. TCRdb re-analyzed the 5' RACE reads; it lists each CDR3 protein once, without DNA. Its clone listing holds some 280,000 distinct CDR3 sequences. Source material: blood T cells: a sorted CD56 or NKG2C T cell subset, CD4+ or CD8+ T cells, or bulk PBMC T cells (not recorded which). Receptors originate from a man in his late teens or twenties in good health. Each CDR3 is given with its conserved first and last residue.

CDR3 protein	J gene	V gene
CASSQAPGGTEAFF	TRBJ1-1	TRBV3-1
CASSLGTGALEQFF	TRBJ2-1	TRBV5-6
CASSESGLPQFF	TRBJ2-1	TRBV10-1
CASSYTRNQPQHF	TRBJ1-5	TRBV12-3/TRBV12-4
CSARDIGGREQPQHF	TRBJ1-5	TRBV20-1
CSARARGTGNEQFF	TRBJ2-1	TRBV20-1
CASSNLASTSTDTQYF	TRBJ2-3	TRBV7-8
CASTPLAASTDTQYF	TRBJ2-3	TRBV19
CSARRGTVNNEQFF	TRBJ2-1	TRBV20-1
CSAQWVAIAGRTDTQYF	TRBJ2-3	TRBV20-1
CASSPRPIYTGELFF	TRBJ2-2	TRBV2
CASSLTGRLYF	TRBJ2-7	TRBV5-1
CASSVVGDMPNNEQFF	TRBJ2-1	TRBV7-3
CATSDATLTGGGSEKLFF	TRBJ1-4	TRBV24-1
CASSGGGPESYEQYF	TRBJ2-7	TRBV12-3/TRBV12-4
CAISPSGANVLTF	TRBJ2-6	TRBV10-3
CASSYGSTDTQYF	TRBJ2-3	TRBV6-6
CASSQEGRGGRASSGNEQFF	TRBJ2-1	TRBV4-2
CAIGMSLDTEAFF	TRBJ1-1	TRBV10-3
CASSLGTSGVTQYF	TRBJ2-3	TRBV12-3/TRBV12-4
CASSFSTGSGSPLHF	TRBJ1-6	TRBV27
CASSLVRTESYNEQFF	TRBJ2-1	TRBV13
CASSLVGGGTDTQYF	TRBJ2-3	TRBV5-4
CASSPGAGYEQYF	TRBJ2-7	TRBV18
CASTKLGTDSMAGELFF	TRBJ2-2	TRBV18
CASSGSDYNEQFF	TRBJ2-1	TRBV18
CASSPQVLAGVDEQFF	TRBJ2-1	TRBV18
CAWSAGGYQPQHF	TRBJ1-5	TRBV30